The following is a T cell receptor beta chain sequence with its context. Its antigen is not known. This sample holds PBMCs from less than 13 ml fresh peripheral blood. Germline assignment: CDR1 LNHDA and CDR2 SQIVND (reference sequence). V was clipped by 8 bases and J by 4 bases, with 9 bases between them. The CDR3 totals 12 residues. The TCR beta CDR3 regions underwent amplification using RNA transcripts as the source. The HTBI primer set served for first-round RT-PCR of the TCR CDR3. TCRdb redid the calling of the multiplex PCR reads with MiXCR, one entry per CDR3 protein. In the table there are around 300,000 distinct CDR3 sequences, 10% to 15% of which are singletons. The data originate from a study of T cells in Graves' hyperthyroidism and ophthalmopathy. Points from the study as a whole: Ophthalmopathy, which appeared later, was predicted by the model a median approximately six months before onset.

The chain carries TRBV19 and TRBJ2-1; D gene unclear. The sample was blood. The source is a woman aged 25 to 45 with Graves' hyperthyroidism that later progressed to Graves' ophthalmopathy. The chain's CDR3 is CASAPTYNEQFF. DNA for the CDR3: TGTGCCAGTGCCCCAACATACAATGAGCAGTTCTTC.